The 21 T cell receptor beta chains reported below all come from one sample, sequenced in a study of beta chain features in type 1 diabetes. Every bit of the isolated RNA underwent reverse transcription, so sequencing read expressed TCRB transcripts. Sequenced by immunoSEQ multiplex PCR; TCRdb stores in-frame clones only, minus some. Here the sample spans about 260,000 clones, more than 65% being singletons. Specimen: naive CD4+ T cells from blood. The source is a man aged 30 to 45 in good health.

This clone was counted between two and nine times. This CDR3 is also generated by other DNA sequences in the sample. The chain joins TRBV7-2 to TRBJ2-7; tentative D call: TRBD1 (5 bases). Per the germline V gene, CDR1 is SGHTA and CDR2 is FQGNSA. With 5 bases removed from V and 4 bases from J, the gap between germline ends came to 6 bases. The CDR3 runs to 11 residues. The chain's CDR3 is CASSPGYEQYF. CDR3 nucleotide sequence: TGTGCCAGCAGCCCAGGGTACGAGCAGTACTTC.

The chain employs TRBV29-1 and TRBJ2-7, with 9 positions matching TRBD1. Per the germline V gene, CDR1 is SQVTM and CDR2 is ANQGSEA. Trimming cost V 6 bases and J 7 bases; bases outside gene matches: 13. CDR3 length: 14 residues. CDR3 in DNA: TGCAGCGTACACGCCGGGACAGGGTCTGGAGAGCAGTACTTC. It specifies CSVHAGTGSGEQYF.

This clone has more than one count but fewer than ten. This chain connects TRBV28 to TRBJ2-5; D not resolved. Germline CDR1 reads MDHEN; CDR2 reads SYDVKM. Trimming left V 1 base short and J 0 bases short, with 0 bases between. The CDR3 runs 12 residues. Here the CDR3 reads CASSLYQETQYF. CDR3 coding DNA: TGTGCCAGCAGTTTATACCAAGAGACCCAGTACTTC.

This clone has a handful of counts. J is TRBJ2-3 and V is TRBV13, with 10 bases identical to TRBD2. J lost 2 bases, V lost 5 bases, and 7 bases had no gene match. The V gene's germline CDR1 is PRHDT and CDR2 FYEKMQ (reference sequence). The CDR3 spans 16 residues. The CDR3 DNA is TGTGCCAGCAGCCCCCGTAGCGGGGGGACCACAGATACGCAGTATTTT. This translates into CASSPRSGGTTDTQYF.

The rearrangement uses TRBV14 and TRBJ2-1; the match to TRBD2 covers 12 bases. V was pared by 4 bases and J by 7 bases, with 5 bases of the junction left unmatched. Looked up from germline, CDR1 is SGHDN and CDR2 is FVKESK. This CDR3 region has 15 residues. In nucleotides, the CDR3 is TGTGCCAGCAGCCCCGGACTAGCGGGAAGGAATGAGCAGTTCTTC. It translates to CASSPGLAGRNEQFF. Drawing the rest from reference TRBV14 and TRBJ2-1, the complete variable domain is EAGVTQFPSHSVIEKGQTVTLRCDPISGHDNLYWYRRVMGKEIKFLLHFVKESKQDESGMPNNRFLAERTGGTYSTLKVQPAELEDSGVYFCASSPGLAGRNEQFFGPGTRLTVL.

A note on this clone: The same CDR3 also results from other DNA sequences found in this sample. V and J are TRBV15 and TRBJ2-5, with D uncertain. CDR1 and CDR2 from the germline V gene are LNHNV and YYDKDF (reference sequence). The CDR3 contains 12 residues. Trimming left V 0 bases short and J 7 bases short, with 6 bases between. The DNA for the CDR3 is TGTGCCACCAGCAGAGATCTTGGGACCCAGTACTTC. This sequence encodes CATSRDLGTQYF.

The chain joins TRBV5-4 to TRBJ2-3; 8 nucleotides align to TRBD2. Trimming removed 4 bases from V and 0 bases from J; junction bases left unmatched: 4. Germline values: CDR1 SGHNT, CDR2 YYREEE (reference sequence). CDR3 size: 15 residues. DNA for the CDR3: TGTGCCAGCAGCCTTAGCGGGACTAGCACAGATACGCAGTATTTT. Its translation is CASSLSGTSTDTQYF. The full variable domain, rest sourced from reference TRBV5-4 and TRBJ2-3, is ETGVTQSPTHLIKTRGQQVTLRCSSQSGHNTVSWYQQALGQGPQFIFQYYREEENGRGNFPPRFSGLQFPNYSSELNVNALELDDSALYLCASSLSGTSTDTQYFGPGTRLTVL.

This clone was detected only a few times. The CDR3, as DNA: TGTGCCAGCAGCGGTCCGGGGACTAGCGGTACCTACGAGCAGTACTTC. Its translation is CASSGPGTSGTYEQYF. This chain links TRBV9 with TRBJ2-7, with 11 bases aligning to TRBD2. There are 16 residues in the CDR3. CDR1 is SGDLS, CDR2 YYNGEE, per germline. With V trimmed by 3 bases and J by 2 bases, 7 bases remained unmatched.

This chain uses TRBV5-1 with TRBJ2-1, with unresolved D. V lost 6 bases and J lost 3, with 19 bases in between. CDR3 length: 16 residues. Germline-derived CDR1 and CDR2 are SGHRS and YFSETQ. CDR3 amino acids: CASTPAELGHYNEQFF. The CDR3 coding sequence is TGCGCCAGCACCCCTGCAGAGCTCGGGCACTACAATGAGCAGTTCTTC.

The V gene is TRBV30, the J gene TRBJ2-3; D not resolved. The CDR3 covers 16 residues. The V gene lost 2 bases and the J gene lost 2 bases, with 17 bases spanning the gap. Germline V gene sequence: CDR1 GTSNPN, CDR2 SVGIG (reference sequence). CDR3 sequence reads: CAWSPYIRTSTDTQYF. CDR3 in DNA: TGTGCCTGGAGTCCTTACATTAGGACCTCCACAGATACGCAGTATTTT.

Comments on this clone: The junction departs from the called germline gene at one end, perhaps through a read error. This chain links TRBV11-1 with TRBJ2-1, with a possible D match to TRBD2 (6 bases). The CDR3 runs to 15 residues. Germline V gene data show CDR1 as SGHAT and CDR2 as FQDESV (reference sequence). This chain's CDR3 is CASSLGGLASNEQFF. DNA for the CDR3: TGTGCCAGCAGTTTAGGCGGTCTAGCGTCCAATGAGCAGTTCTTC.

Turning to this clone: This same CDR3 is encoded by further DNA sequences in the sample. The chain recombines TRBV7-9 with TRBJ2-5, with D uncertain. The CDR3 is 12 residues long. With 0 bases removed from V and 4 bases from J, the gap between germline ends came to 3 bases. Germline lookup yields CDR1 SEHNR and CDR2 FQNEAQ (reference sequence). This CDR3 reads CASSLAGETQYF. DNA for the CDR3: TGTGCCAGCAGCTTAGCGGGAGAGACCCAGTACTTC.

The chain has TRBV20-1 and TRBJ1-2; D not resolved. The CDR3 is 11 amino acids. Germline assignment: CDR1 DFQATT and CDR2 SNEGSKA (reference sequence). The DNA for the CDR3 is TGCAGACTGGGTGAGAACTATGGCTACACCTTC. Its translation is CRLGENYGYTF.

Written as DNA, the CDR3 is TGTGCCAGCAGCTTAGCGAAGGGACGGAGGCCCTACGAGCAGTACTTC. This encodes CASSLAKGRRPYEQYF. The chain combines TRBV7-2 with TRBJ2-7, with D tentatively TRBD1 or TRBD2 (5 bases each). The CDR3 is 16 amino acids. Trimming cost V 0 bases and J 2 bases, with 14 bases left between them. The germline V gene encodes CDR1 SGHTA and CDR2 FQGNSA.

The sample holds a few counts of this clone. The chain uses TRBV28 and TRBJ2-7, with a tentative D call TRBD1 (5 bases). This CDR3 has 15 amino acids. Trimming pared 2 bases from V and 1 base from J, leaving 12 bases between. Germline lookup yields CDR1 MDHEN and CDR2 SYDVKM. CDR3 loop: CASSLQIRGSYEQYF. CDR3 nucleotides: TGTGCCAGCAGTTTACAAATTAGGGGATCCTACGAGCAGTACTTC.

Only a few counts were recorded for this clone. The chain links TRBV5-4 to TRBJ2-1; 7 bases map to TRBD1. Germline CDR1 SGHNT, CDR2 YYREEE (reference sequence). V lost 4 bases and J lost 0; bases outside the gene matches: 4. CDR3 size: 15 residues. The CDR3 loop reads CASSPRDSSYNEQFF. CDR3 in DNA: TGTGCCAGCAGCCCGAGGGACAGCTCCTACAATGAGCAGTTCTTC.

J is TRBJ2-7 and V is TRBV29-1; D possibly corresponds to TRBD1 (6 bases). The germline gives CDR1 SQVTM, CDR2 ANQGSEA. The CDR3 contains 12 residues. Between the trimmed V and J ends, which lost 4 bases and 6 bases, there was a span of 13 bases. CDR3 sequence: CSVGSRTAEQYF. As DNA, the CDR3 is TGCAGCGTTGGTTCCCGGACAGCCGAGCAGTACTTC.

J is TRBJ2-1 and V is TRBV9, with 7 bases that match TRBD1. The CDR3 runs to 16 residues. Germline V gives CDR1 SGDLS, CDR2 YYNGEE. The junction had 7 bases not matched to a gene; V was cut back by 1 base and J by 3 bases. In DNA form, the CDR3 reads TGTGCCAGCAGCGTAAGTCCCCAGGGGGTCTACAATGAGCAGTTCTTC. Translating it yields CASSVSPQGVYNEQFF.

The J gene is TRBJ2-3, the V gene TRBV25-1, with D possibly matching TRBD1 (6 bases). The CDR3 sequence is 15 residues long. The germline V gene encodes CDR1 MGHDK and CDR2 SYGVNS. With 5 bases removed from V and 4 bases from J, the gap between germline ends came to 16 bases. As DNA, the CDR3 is TGTGCCAGCAGTTCGCAGGGGCCCGGGGCAGATACGCAGTATTTT. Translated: CASSSQGPGADTQYF.

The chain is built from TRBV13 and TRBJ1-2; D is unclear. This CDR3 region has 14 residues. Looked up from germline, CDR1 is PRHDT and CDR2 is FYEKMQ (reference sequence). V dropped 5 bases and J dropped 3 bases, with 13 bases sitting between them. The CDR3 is CASSTRPGDYGYTF. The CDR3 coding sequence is TGTGCCAGCAGCACCCGGCCCGGGGACTATGGCTACACCTTC.

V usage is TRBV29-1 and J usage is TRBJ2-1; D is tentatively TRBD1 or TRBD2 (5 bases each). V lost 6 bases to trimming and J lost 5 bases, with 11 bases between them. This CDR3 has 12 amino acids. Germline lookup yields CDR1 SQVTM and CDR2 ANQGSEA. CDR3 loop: CSVEVRDNEQFF. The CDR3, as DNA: TGCAGCGTGGAGGTCAGGGACAATGAGCAGTTCTTC.